These 11 T cell receptor beta chains came from one sample sequenced in a study of blood T cell repertoires in COVID-19. Assay: immunoSEQ multiplex PCR; the TCRdb copy retains only in-frame clones and omits some. The table shows 150,000 to 200,000 clones, with approximately 95% occurring only once. Sequencing input: peripheral blood. These receptor sequences come from a woman aged 60 to 75 with COVID-19, enrolled during active disease.

The J gene is TRBJ2-1, the V gene TRBV7-9; no reliable D call. V shed 6 bases and J shed 8 bases, with 20 bases lying between them. Germline CDR1 is SEHNR and CDR2 is FQNEAQ (reference sequence). The CDR3 has 15 residues. DNA of the CDR3: TGTGCCAGCAGGCCCCCCCACCAGGCCCCCCATGAGCAGTTCTTC. Encoded protein: CASRPPHQAPHEQFF.

This clone has just a few counts. Within the sample, other DNA sequences also encode this same CDR3. The rearrangement joins TRBV12-3 or TRBV12-4 to TRBJ1-2; unclear D gene. The length of the CDR3 is 13 residues. Trimming shortened V by 5 bases and J by 5 bases, and 12 bases separated the two germline ends. CDR3 sequence (DNA): TGTGCCAGCAGTCCACGCTTGAGTTATGGCTACACCTTC. Encoded protein: CASSPRLSYGYTF.

The chain joins TRBV11-2 to TRBJ2-7, with 8 bases matching TRBD2. The CDR3 length is 14 residues. V shed 1 base, J shed 2 bases, and the junction held 1 base outside the gene matches. Looked up from germline, CDR1 is SGHAT and CDR2 is FQNNGV. CDR3 loop: CASSLGSGAYEQYF. CDR3 bases: TGTGCCAGCAGCTTAGGTAGCGGGGCCTACGAGCAGTACTTC.

The rearrangement joins TRBV18 to TRBJ2-7, with D unclear. With 0 bases removed from V and 2 bases from J, the gap between germline ends came to 5 bases. CDR1 and CDR2 (germline): KGHSH, LQKENI. The CDR3 runs to 13 residues. CDR3 loop: CASSPPTTYEQYF. The CDR3 DNA is TGTGCCAGCTCACCACCAACTACCTACGAGCAGTACTTC.

This chain's CDR3 is CASSYSKRTGKTEAFF. In DNA form, the CDR3 reads TGTGCCAGCAGTTACTCGAAGCGGACAGGGAAGACTGAAGCTTTCTTT. The V and J genes are TRBV6-5 and TRBJ1-1; 8 positions agree with TRBD1. The V segment lost 0 bases and the J segment 5 bases; nucleotides outside the gene matches: 8. The CDR3 contains 16 residues. Germline CDR1 MNHEY, CDR2 SVGAGI.

The V and J genes are TRBV19 and TRBJ1-6; the D gene is possibly TRBD1 (6 bases). In germline, CDR1 is LNHDA, CDR2 SQIVND (reference sequence). The CDR3 sequence is 15 residues long. The V end was cut by 5 bases, the J end by 6 bases, with 14 bases between. The CDR3 sequence: CASSGGGHGNSPLHF. CDR3 sequence (DNA): TGTGCCAGTAGTGGGGGGGGACACGGTAATTCACCCCTCCACTTT.

The CDR3 region is CASSYGLAGGHQETQYF. In DNA form, the CDR3 reads TGTGCCAGCAGCTATGGACTAGCGGGGGGGCATCAAGAGACCCAGTACTTC. The chain carries TRBV6-2 or TRBV6-3 and TRBJ2-5, with TRBD2 matching 15 bases. The CDR3 has 17 residues. Germline CDR1 MNHEY, CDR2 SVGEGT. Losses at the gene ends were 6 bases for V and 2 bases for J; bases not matched to a gene: 7.

The V gene is TRBV7-2, the J gene TRBJ1-3, with D unresolved. Germline V gene lookup returns CDR1 SGHTA and CDR2 FQGNSA. CDR3 size: 13 residues. The V and J ends lost 6 bases and 8 bases respectively, with 14 bases between them. CDR3 amino acids: CASRGSSSDTIYF. CDR3 nucleotide sequence: TGTGCCAGCAGGGGGAGTTCAAGTGACACCATATATTTT.

As regards this clone: The sample has other DNA sequences that encode this CDR3 too. The rearrangement joins TRBV18 to TRBJ1-6; TRBD1 matches 9 bases. The CDR3 runs to 15 residues. Trimming cost V 2 bases and J 7 bases; bases outside gene matches: 3. Per the germline V gene, CDR1 is KGHSH and CDR2 is LQKENI. In nucleotides, the CDR3 is TGTGCCAGCTCACCAGGAGGACAGGGGAATTCACCCCTCCACTTT. Translation gives CASSPGGQGNSPLHF.

This chain joins TRBV3-1 (or the pseudogene TRBV3-2) and TRBJ2-1, with D uncertain. The CDR3 has 13 residues. Trimming left V 4 bases short and J 5 bases short, with 9 bases between. Per germline, CDR1 LGHDT and CDR2 YNNKEL (reference sequence). The CDR3 sequence is CASSRNRNNEQFF. Here the CDR3 DNA reads TGTGCCAGCAGCCGGAACAGAAACAATGAGCAGTTCTTC.

The chain has TRBV7-9 and TRBJ1-5; 9 nucleotides line up with TRBD1. The CDR3 covers 17 residues. The junction had 10 bases not matched to a gene; V was cut back by 0 bases and J by 7 bases. CDR1 SEHNR and CDR2 FQNEAQ come from the germline V gene (reference sequence). CDR3 DNA: TGTGCCAGCAGCTTAGCGCACGGAGGGACAGGGAGGCAGCCCCAGCATTTT. This codes for CASSLAHGGTGRQPQHF.